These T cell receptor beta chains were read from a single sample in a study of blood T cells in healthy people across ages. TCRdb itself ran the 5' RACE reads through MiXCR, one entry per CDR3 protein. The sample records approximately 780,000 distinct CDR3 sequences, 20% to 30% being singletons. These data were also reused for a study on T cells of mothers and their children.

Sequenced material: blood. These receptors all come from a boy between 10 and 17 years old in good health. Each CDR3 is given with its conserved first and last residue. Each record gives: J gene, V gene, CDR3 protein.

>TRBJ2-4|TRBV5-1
CASSSGFQGNIQYF
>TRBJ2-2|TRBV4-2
CASSQDRGGVSTGELFF
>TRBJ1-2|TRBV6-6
CASSYSAPRTGANGYTF
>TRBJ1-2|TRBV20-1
CSAPRPGSDYGYTF
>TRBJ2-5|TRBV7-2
CASRKVGPRGETQYF
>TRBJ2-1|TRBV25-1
CASSESREANEQFF
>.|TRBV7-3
CASSLGGGKNEQFF
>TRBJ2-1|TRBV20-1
CSASGGSSYNEQFF
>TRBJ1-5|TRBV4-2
CASSQDGGARSNQPQHF
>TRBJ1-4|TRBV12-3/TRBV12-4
CAGSLSRREKLFF